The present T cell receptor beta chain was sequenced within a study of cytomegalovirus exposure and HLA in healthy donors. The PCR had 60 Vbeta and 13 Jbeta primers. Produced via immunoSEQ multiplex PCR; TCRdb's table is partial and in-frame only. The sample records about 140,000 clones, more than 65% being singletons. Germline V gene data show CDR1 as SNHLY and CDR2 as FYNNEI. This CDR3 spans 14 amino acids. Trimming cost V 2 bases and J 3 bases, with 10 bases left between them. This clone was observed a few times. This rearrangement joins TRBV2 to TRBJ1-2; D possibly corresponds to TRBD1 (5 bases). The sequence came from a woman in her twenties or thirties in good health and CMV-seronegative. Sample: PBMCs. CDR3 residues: CASSERPRDYGYTF. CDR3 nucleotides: TGTGCCAGCAGTGAACGACCCAGGGACTATGGCTACACCTTC.